This passage covers 32 T cell receptor beta chains from one sample sequenced in a study of regulatory T cells in long-lasting Graves disease. Sequencing libraries for TCR beta were prepared with iRepertoire HTBI primers and Arm-PCR of CDR3 regions. MiXCR, run by TCRdb on the multiplex PCR reads, gives a single entry per CDR3 protein. The sample includes under 300,000 distinct CDR3 sequences, around a sixth seen only once; the top ten take 12% to 15%. As for time point: newly diagnosed GD, antithyroid drugs for less than 3 months. PBMC RNA served as the TCR library source. This sample also belongs to another study, concerning T cells in Graves' hyperthyroidism and ophthalmopathy.

The source material was peripheral blood mononuclear cells (PBMCs), sampled at new diagnosis, from a patient treated with antithyroid drugs. The receptors originated from a woman between 25 and 40 years old with Graves disease.

Regarding this clonotype: With a far larger clone one base away, a read error is the likely cause. The chain uses TRBV11-3 and TRBJ1-5; D perhaps matches TRBD1 (6 bases). Germline lookup yields CDR1 SGHNT and CDR2 YENEEA. CDR3 size: 14 residues. The CDR3 DNA is TGTGCCAGCAGCCCAACAGGGCTCAATCAGCCCCAGCGTTTT. It encodes CASSPTGLNQPQRF.

This clonotype came up many times. The rearrangement links TRBV20-1 to TRBJ1-1; D is perhaps TRBD1 (5 bases). Deletions cut 2 bases from V and 8 bases from J, with 9 bases between. The germline gives CDR1 DFQATT, CDR2 SNEGSKA (reference sequence). The CDR3 contains 11 residues. The CDR3 protein is CSARWQGEAFF. The CDR3 region has the DNA TGCAGTGCTAGATGGCAGGGAGAAGCTTTCTTT.

This clonotype occurred many times. The gene calls are TRBV5-1 and TRBJ2-7; 10 bases are a match to TRBD2. Germline CDR1 SGHRS, CDR2 YFSETQ. Trimming removed 9 bases from V and 1 base from J; junction bases left unmatched: 4. CDR3 length: 13 amino acids. The chain's CDR3 is CATSSGGSYEQYF. Here the CDR3 DNA reads TGCGCCACTTCTAGCGGGGGATCCTACGAGCAGTACTTC.

This chain uses TRBV19 with TRBJ2-1, with TRBD1 matching over 9 bases. Germline CDR1 LNHDA, CDR2 SQIVND (reference sequence). The CDR3 runs to 15 residues. V shed 3 bases, J shed 4 bases, and the junction held 4 bases outside the gene matches. Here the CDR3 reads CASSMGTGRYNEQFF. The DNA for the CDR3 is TGTGCCAGTAGTATGGGGACAGGGAGATACAATGAGCAGTTCTTC. Looking up the rest from reference TRBV19 and TRBJ2-1 gives the full variable domain: DGGITQSPKYLFRKEGQNVTLSCEQNLNHDAMYWYRQDPGQGLRLIYYSQIVNDFQKGDIAEGYSVSREKKESFPLTVTSAQKNPTAFYLCASSMGTGRYNEQFFGPGTRLTVL.

This clonotype was seen ten or more times. As the CDR3 is not closed by the conserved phenylalanine or tryptophan, this likely results from a read error. The chain couples TRBV20-1 to TRBJ2-5; D may be TRBD2 (5 bases). The CDR3 consists of 15 residues. Germline V gene lookup returns CDR1 DFQATT and CDR2 SNEGSKA (reference sequence). V shed 3 bases and J shed 2 bases, with 16 bases lying between them. The CDR3 DNA follows: TGCAGTGCTAGTCGTGCAGCGGTTATTCAAGAGACCCAGTACCTC. This codes for CSASRAAVIQETQYL.

This clonotype was observed many times. The chain combines TRBV3-1 with TRBJ1-6; 7 bases line up with TRBD1. Per the germline V gene, CDR1 is LGHDT and CDR2 is YNNKEL (reference sequence). This CDR3 spans 15 amino acids. The trim removed 1 base at V and 7 bases at J, leaving 4 bases unmatched. CDR3 amino acids: CASSQGDSQNSPLHF. CDR3 DNA: TGTGCCAGCAGCCAAGGGGACAGTCAGAATTCACCCCTCCACTTT.

This clonotype was seen at least ten times. The chain couples TRBV12-3 or TRBV12-4 to TRBJ2-7, with 7 bases aligning to TRBD1. J lost 4 bases, V lost 1 base, and 7 bases had no gene match. CDR3 length: 15 amino acids. CDR3 protein: CASSLEGALGYEQYF. DNA for the CDR3: TGTGCCAGCAGTTTAGAGGGGGCCCTGGGTTACGAGCAGTACTTC.

The sample holds many counts of this clonotype. J is TRBJ1-4 and V is TRBV5-1; tentatively, D is TRBD1 (5 bases). The length of the CDR3 is 14 residues. Germline V gene sequence: CDR1 SGHRS, CDR2 YFSETQ. The V end lost 3 bases, the J end lost 7 bases, and 13 bases lay between the germline ends. CDR3 protein: CASSWGIGTEKLFF. CDR3 in DNA: TGCGCCAGCAGCTGGGGCATAGGGACTGAAAAACTGTTTTTT.

The sample holds many counts of this clonotype. This rearrangement joins TRBV20-1 to TRBJ2-1; perhaps TRBD2 as D (5 bases). V lost 5 bases to trimming and J lost 7 bases, with 15 bases between them. The CDR3 has 13 residues. From germline, CDR1 is DFQATT and CDR2 SNEGSKA (reference sequence). This CDR3 reads CSAQEARLNEQFF. The DNA of the CDR3 is TGCAGTGCTCAGGAGGCGCGATTGAATGAGCAGTTCTTC.

About this clonotype: With a much larger clone just one base away, this may be a read error. CDR3 coding DNA: TGCGCCAGCAGCCAAGGATCGGCGGGGACCTGCGAGCAGTACTTC. It is translated as CASSQGSAGTCEQYF. The rearrangement uses TRBV7-8 and TRBJ2-7; tentatively, D is TRBD2 (6 bases). The CDR3 runs 15 residues. CDR1 and CDR2 (germline): SGHVS, FQNEAQ.

A few counts support this clonotype. The germline gene is not matched at one end of the junction; a read error may be the cause. V is TRBV27 and J is TRBJ2-5; D is perhaps TRBD1 or TRBD2 (5 bases each). CDR1 and CDR2 (germline): MNHEY, SMNVEV (reference sequence). The CDR3 is 11 amino acids. The chain's CDR3 is CASSQGEAQYF. The CDR3 DNA sequence: TGTGCCAGCAGTCAGGGAGAGGCCCAGTACTTC.

This clonotype was recorded a few times. The chain combines TRBV12-5 with TRBJ2-1; D unclear. Trimming left V 3 bases short and J 0 bases short, with 12 bases between. This CDR3 is 16 amino acids long. CDR1 and CDR2 (germline): LGHNT, FRNRAP. CDR3 nucleotides: TGTGCTAGTGGTTTTTTCAGCTCCAGCTCCTACAATGAGCAGTTCTTC. It is translated as CASGFFSSSSYNEQFF.

This clonotype was recorded at least ten times. The CDR3 nucleotides read TGTGCCAGCAGCTTAGGTCGTGGGACAGGGGTACGTTCACCCCTCCACTTT. This sequence encodes CASSLGRGTGVRSPLHF. This chain joins TRBV11-2 and TRBJ1-6; 10 bases are a match to TRBD1. The germline V gene has CDR1 SGHAT and CDR2 FQNNGV. This CDR3 has 17 residues. The V gene end was trimmed by 1 base and the J gene end by 9 bases; junction bases not matched to a gene: 9.

This clonotype occurred once. This probably arose from a read error, given a far larger clone one base away. The chain links TRBV12-3 or TRBV12-4 to TRBJ2-7, with 10 bases fitting TRBD1. V was clipped by 7 bases and J by 7 bases; unmatched bases: 10. The CDR3 length is 14 residues. Written as DNA, the CDR3 is TGTGCCAGCACCCGGGACAGGGGTATCCATGAGCAGTACTTC. It translates to CASTRDRGIHEQYF.

This clonotype was counted between two and nine times. This chain uses TRBV20-1 with TRBJ1-1; 7 bases agree with TRBD1. The CDR3 length is 14 residues. Germline assignment: CDR1 DFQATT and CDR2 SNEGSKA (reference sequence). The J segment lost 7 bases and the V segment lost 6 bases, leaving 14 bases of the junction unmatched. CDR3 nucleotides: TGCAGTGCCCGATCTGCTAGGGGGCGCGTTGAAGCTTTCTTT. As protein: CSARSARGRVEAFF.

Only a few counts were recorded for this clonotype. V and J are TRBV19 and TRBJ2-2; either TRBD1 or TRBD2 may supply D (5 bases each). This CDR3 comprises 13 residues. Trimming removed 5 bases at V and 7 bases at J, with 11 bases between. Germline CDR1 LNHDA, CDR2 SQIVND (reference sequence). The CDR3 coding sequence is TGTGCCAGTAGTGAGGGGATTGGCGGGGAGCTGTTTTTT. Its translation: CASSEGIGGELFF.

This clonotype was counted at least ten times. The V gene is TRBV20-1, the J gene TRBJ2-3; TRBD2 agrees at 13 bases. The ends lost 5 bases at V and 5 bases at J; junction bases unmatched: 7. This CDR3 region has 15 residues. Germline CDR1 reads DFQATT; CDR2 reads SNEGSKA (reference sequence). Written as DNA, the CDR3 is TGCAGTGCTGGTTCGACTAGCGGGGGGCTAGATACGCAGTATTTT. The encoded protein is CSAGSTSGGLDTQYF.

The chain recombines TRBV12-3 or TRBV12-4 with TRBJ1-1; maybe TRBD1 (5 bases). CDR3 length: 14 amino acids. Between the trimmed V and J ends, which lost 7 bases and 5 bases, there was a span of 17 bases. The CDR3 is CASNLGGLRTEAFF. The DNA for the CDR3 is TGTGCCAGCAACTTGGGGGGACTGAGAACTGAAGCTTTCTTT.

This clonotype was found a few times. A much larger clonotype is one base distant, so this may be a read error. DNA of the CDR3: TGCGCCAGCAGCCCCGCAGGGCAGGCCAGTGGCTATGGCTACACCTTC. Translated: CASSPAGQASGYGYTF. The chain recombines TRBV5-1 with TRBJ1-2, with D perhaps TRBD1 (5 bases). Trimming cost V 4 bases and J 4 bases, with 20 bases left between them. The CDR3 length is 16 residues. The germline gives CDR1 SGHRS, CDR2 YFSETQ.

In the case of this clonotype: One junction end disagrees with the germline gene, perhaps due to a read error. The chain employs TRBV7-9 and TRBJ2-4; D might be TRBD1 (6 bases). The CDR3 is 15 amino acids. Germline values: CDR1 SEHNR, CDR2 FQNEAQ (reference sequence). The CDR3 spells CASSLANTIRAQGFF. CDR3 coding DNA: TGTGCCAGCAGCTTAGCTAACACCATCCGGGCCCAGGGGTTCTTC.

A remark on this clonotype: This likely traces to a read error, being one base from a far larger clone. The gene calls are TRBV2 and TRBJ1-6; D might be TRBD1 (5 bases). CDR1 and CDR2 from the germline V gene are SNHLY and FYNNEI. The CDR3 loop spans 16 amino acids. V gave up 5 bases and J gave up 6 bases, with 17 bases separating them. This CDR3 is CASSCSIWDGNSPLHF. Here the CDR3 DNA reads TGTGCCAGCAGTTGCTCGATCTGGGACGGTAATTCACCCCTCCACTTT.

This clonotype occurred many times. At one end the junction does not follow the germline gene, possibly because of a read error. The CDR3 nucleotides read TGTGCCAGCAGCTTCCGCAAAGGACAGGGGTTCGAGCAGTACTTC. Translating gives CASSFRKGQGFEQYF. The rearrangement joins TRBV5-1 to TRBJ2-7, with TRBD1 matching over 9 bases. The germline V gene has CDR1 SGHRS and CDR2 YFSETQ. The CDR3 is 15 residues long.

Ten or more counts support this clonotype. V usage is TRBV19 and J usage is TRBJ1-1, with 9 nucleotides matching TRBD1. The CDR3 runs 16 residues. In germline, CDR1 is LNHDA, CDR2 SQIVND (reference sequence). Trimming took 7 bases from V and 12 from J; bases not matched to a gene: 21. The CDR3 DNA sequence: TGTGCCAGTACCCAATCATCCGGGACAGGGCATGGTGGATCTTTCTTT. It codes for CASTQSSGTGHGGSFF.

The chain links TRBV19 to TRBJ1-1, with a weak D call TRBD1 (6 bases). Germline V gene sequence: CDR1 LNHDA, CDR2 SQIVND (reference sequence). V gave up 1 base and J gave up 4 bases, with 16 bases separating them. This CDR3 has 16 residues. CDR3 region: CASSIGAQGPVTEAFF. DNA for the CDR3: TGTGCCAGTAGTATAGGGGCCCAGGGGCCAGTCACTGAAGCTTTCTTT.

The table lists this clonotype with many counts. The chain combines TRBV12-3 or TRBV12-4 with TRBJ2-1; 14 nucleotides agree with TRBD2. The ends lost 3 bases at V and 2 bases at J; junction bases unmatched: 6. The CDR3 totals 18 residues. The CDR3 is CASSFAGLAGDPYNEQFF. The CDR3 DNA is TGTGCCAGCAGTTTTGCGGGACTAGCGGGGGACCCCTACAATGAGCAGTTCTTC.

This clonotype has ten or more counts. The chain couples TRBV5-5 to TRBJ1-6, with D perhaps matching TRBD1 (6 bases). The germline CDR1 and CDR2 sequences are SGHKS and YYEKEE (reference sequence). Trimming removed 4 bases at V and 0 bases at J, with 14 bases between. This CDR3 is 17 amino acids long. The CDR3 region is CASSPGTMSSYNSPLHF. Here the CDR3 DNA reads TGTGCCAGCAGCCCCGGGACAATGAGCTCCTATAATTCACCCCTCCACTTT. The full variable domain, its missing parts supplied by reference TRBV5-5 and TRBJ1-6, is DAGVTQSPTHLIKTRGQQVTLRCSPISGHKSVSWYQQVLGQGPQFIFQYYEKEERGRGNFPDRFSARQFPNYSSELNVNALLLGDSALYLCASSPGTMSSYNSPLHFGNGTRLTVT.

This clonotype was seen repeatedly, ten times or more. The chain recombines TRBV20-1 with TRBJ2-7; 10 nucleotides align to TRBD2. The trim removed 4 bases at V and 0 bases at J, leaving 6 bases unmatched. Germline V gives CDR1 DFQATT, CDR2 SNEGSKA (reference sequence). The CDR3 is 15 amino acids. The CDR3 is CSATLAGGLSYEQYF. CDR3 DNA: TGCAGTGCTACATTAGCGGGGGGCCTCTCCTACGAGCAGTACTTC.

Only a few counts were recorded for this clonotype. J is TRBJ2-1 and V is TRBV18, with TRBD2 matching 10 bases. CDR3 size: 16 residues. After removal of 2 bases from V and 9 bases from J, the junction contained 10 bases not matched to a gene. Germline assignment: CDR1 KGHSH and CDR2 LQKENI. The CDR3, as DNA: TGTGCCAGCTCACCAAAGGGTAGCGGGGGGTCGGCTGAGCAGTTCTTC. It specifies CASSPKGSGGSAEQFF.

This clonotype was observed many times. This chain uses TRBV3-1 with TRBJ1-4, with D unclear. Looked up from germline, CDR1 is LGHDT and CDR2 is YNNKEL (reference sequence). The V end was cut by 5 bases, the J end by 7 bases, with 17 bases between. The CDR3 consists of 15 residues. Here the CDR3 reads CASSDPLGGREKLFF. CDR3 sequence (DNA): TGTGCCAGCAGCGACCCTTTGGGAGGCCGTGAAAAACTGTTTTTT.

Many counts were recorded for this clonotype. This chain uses TRBV6-5 with TRBJ2-1; the match to TRBD2 covers 7 bases. Germline V CDR1 and CDR2: MNHEY, SVGAGI. The CDR3 length is 18 residues. The V gene end was trimmed by 0 bases and the J gene end by 3 bases; junction bases not matched to a gene: 11. The CDR3 loop reads CASSYSAAGEHLYNEQFF. The CDR3 DNA reads TGTGCCAGCAGTTACTCGGCGGCGGGGGAACATCTCTACAATGAGCAGTTCTTC.

On this clonotype itself: A read error is likely here: a far larger clone is one base away. The chain has TRBV6-2 or TRBV6-3 and TRBJ1-5; weak D call: TRBD1 (5 bases). The CDR3 totals 13 residues. V was pared by 5 bases and J by 5 bases, with 10 bases between. Germline loops: CDR1 MNHEY, CDR2 SVGEGT. The CDR3 region has the DNA TGTGCCAGCAGTGAAGGGGCGTATCAGCCCCAGCATTTT. This encodes CASSEGAYQPQHF.

The table lists this clonotype with many counts. This chain connects TRBV3-1 to TRBJ1-4; D is possibly TRBD1 (6 bases). Trimming cost V 0 bases and J 8 bases, with 13 bases left between them. This CDR3 comprises 15 residues. Germline V lookup: CDR1 LGHDT, CDR2 YNNKEL (reference sequence). The CDR3 sequence: CASSQDGQGHEKLFF. The CDR3, as DNA: TGTGCCAGCAGCCAAGATGGGCAGGGACACGAAAAACTGTTTTTT.